Listed below are T cell receptor beta chains from one sample, sequenced in a study of a mutant IDH1 vaccine in newly diagnosed glioma. Data came from immunoSEQ multiplex PCR; TCRdb stores just in-frame clones and leaves some out. Of about 47,000 clones listed, 88% are singletons. The antigens these receptors bind are not known. The source material was PBMCs, sampled from a glioma patient whose treatment included an IDH1 peptide vaccine. The receptors were sampled from a woman in her thirties or forties with glioma. CDR3s leave out the opening cysteine and the closing phenylalanine or tryptophan.

V	J	CDR3
TRBV6-1	TRBJ2-7	ASNPGGDEQY
TRBV2	TRBJ1-5	ASILLLGRESGQPQH
TRBV28	TRBJ2-7	ASSLPGYGSYEQY
TRBV5-5	TRBJ1-1	ASCNGDTNTEAF
TRBV6-1	TRBJ2-7	ASSDWGNYEQY
TRBV18	TRBJ2-7	ASSPQDSFGSYEQY
TRBV19	TRBJ2-3	ASSQPPGSEV
TRBV28	TRBJ2-1	ASSLYRQGMGEQF
TRBV30	TRBJ2-2	AWSGLTGRTGELF
TRBV2	TRBJ2-7	ASNLGLAPYEQY
TRBV7-9	TRBJ2-3	AGGLTSGSTDTQY
TRBV5-5	TRBJ1-1	ASSLIGQTLMNTEAF
TRBV5-8	TRBJ1-5	ASSGDGRRDQPQH
TRBV5-1	TRBJ2-6	ASSPRDREFSGANVLT
TRBV5-6	TRBJ1-2	ASVSRKTYGYT
TRBV30	TRBJ2-5	AWMRGRETQY
TRBV5-4	TRBJ2-3	ASSLSTDTQY
TRBV18	TRBJ1-1	ASSPLNSRKNTEAF
TRBV4-1	TRBJ2-5	ASSQEWASAQQETQY
TRBV18	TRBJ2-7	ASSHGSYEQY
TRBV2	TRBJ2-5	ASSEGAETQY
TRBV7-6	TRBJ1-2	ASSLEQGANGYT